The T cell receptor (beta chain) described here comes from a study of control samples from healthy donors and cancer patients. CDR3 length: 17 residues. The germline V gene encodes CDR1 SGHKS and CDR2 YYEKEE (reference sequence). J lost 5 bases, V lost 4 bases, and 18 bases had no gene match. Profiled with immunoSEQ multiplex PCR; TCRdb holds only in-frame clones, not every one. Among approximately 97,000 clones listed, around 85% were seen once. This clonotype was sampled from a man aged 25-40 years in good health. Specimen: blood. V gene TRBV5-5 combines with J gene TRBJ2-7, with 7 bases that match TRBD1. DNA for the CDR3: TGTGCCAGCAGCGCCTTTCTACAGGGGCGCGGATCTAACGAGCAGTACTTC. Protein: CASSAFLQGRGSNEQYF.